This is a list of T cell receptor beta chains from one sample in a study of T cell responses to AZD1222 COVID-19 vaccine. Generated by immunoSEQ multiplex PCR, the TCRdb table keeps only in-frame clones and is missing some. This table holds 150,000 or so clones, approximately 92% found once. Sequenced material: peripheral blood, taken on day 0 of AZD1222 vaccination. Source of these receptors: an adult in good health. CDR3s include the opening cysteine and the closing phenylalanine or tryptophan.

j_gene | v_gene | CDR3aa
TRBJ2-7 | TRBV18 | CASSQGQGSYEQYF
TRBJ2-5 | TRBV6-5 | CASSTGATQETQYF
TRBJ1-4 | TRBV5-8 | CASSTMTGSPDSTNEKLFF
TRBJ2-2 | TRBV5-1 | CASSSDSSYTGELFF
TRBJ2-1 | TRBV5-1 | CASSLGFSGRIEQFF
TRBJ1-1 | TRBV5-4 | CASSLIENTEAFF
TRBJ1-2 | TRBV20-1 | CSARYSAGYTF
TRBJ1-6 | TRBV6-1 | CASSEGPAGVYNSPLHF
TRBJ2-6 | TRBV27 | CASSYSGANVLTF
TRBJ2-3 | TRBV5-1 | CASSLGLAGVNTDTQYF
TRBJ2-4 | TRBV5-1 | CASSLIAGGLAKNIQYF
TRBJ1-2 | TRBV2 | CASRGDGIYGYTF
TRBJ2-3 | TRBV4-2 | CASSQATSGPSTDTQYF
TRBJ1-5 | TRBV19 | CASSIWGNQPQHF
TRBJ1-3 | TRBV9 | CASSVASGNGNTIYF
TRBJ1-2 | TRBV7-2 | CASSLEGKGGYTF
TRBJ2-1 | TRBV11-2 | CASSLDSHNEQFF
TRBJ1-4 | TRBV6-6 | CASSRTGEEANEKLFF
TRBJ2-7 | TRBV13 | CASSLGGLTDEQYF
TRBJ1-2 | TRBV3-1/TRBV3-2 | CASSQGEGTGYTF
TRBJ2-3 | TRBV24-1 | CATKRSTDTQYF
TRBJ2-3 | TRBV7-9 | CASSQTPPRLTDTQYF
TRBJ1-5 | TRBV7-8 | CASSFATGGSQPQHF
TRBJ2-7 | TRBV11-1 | CASSSGSGTSYEQYF
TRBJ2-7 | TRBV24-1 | CATSDTRAGGYEQYF
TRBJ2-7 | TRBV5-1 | CASSFQGSDEQYF
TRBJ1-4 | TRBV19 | CAAGERASNEKLFF
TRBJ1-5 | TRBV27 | CASSFVGRNQPQHF
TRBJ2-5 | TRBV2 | CASSRTSGKETQYF
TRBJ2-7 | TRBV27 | CASRRAGAYEQYF
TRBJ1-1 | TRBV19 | CASSRDRVNTEAFF
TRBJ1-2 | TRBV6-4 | CASSDREGSLYGYTF
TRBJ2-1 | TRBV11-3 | CASSLVGTSYNEQFF
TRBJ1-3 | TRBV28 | CASSLGHPSTGIYF
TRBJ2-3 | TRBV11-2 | CASSLRKGLTDTQYF
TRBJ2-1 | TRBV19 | CASSQGVNLNEQFF
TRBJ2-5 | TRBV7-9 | CASSLFRGQQETQYF
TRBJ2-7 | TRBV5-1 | CASSLGTGANSYEQYF
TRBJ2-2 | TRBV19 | CASYTTNTGELFF
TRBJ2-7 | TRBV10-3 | CAIRPGQGGYEQYF
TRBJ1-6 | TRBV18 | CASSPETGENSPLHF
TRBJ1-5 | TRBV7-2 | CASSLKSTGSNQPQHF
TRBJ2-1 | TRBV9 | CASSPGGNEQFF
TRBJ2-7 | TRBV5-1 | CASSGTAGEQYF
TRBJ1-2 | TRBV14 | CASSRYEGGGIYGYTF